The TCR beta chain described here comes from a study of blood T cell repertoires in COVID-19. On the study more broadly: Sites across the United States, Italy and Spain contributed samples from acute and convalescent COVID-19.

Seattle patient enrollment occurred during active infection, with longitudinal follow-up thereafter. The germline CDR1 and CDR2 sequences are DFQATT and SNEGSKA (reference sequence). With V trimmed by 6 bases and J by 5 bases, 8 bases remained unmatched. The CDR3 is 14 amino acids. Original processing methods: Reference gene primers were amplified, and this amplification served to estimate nucleated cell counts. TCRdb's copy holds only in-frame clones and misses some; the assay was immunoSEQ multiplex PCR. From that table come the V and J calls and clone size; the DNA was used to work out D and trimming. Of around 200,000 clones listed, around 84% are singletons.

The sample was peripheral blood. The chain couples TRBV20-1 to TRBJ2-1; 9 bases line up with TRBD1. The clonotype comes from a woman aged 65 to 85 with COVID-19, enrolled during active disease. The chain's CDR3 is CSASTGGIDNEQFF. For the CDR3, the DNA is TGCAGTGCAAGTACAGGGGGCATCGACAATGAGCAGTTCTTC.